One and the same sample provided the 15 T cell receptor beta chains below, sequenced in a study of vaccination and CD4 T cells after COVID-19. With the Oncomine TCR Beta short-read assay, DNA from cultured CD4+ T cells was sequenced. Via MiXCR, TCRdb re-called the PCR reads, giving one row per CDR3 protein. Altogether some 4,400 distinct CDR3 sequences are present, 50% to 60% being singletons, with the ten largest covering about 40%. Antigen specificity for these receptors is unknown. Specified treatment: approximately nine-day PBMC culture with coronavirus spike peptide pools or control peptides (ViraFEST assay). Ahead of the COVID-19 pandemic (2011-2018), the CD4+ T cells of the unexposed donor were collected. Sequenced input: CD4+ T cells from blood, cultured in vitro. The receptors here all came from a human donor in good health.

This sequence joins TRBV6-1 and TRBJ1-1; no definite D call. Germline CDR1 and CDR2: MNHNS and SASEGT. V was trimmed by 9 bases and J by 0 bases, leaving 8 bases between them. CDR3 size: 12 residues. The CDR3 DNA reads TGTGCCAGTGCCGGAGTGAACACTGAAGCTTTCTTT. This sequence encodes CASAGVNTEAFF.

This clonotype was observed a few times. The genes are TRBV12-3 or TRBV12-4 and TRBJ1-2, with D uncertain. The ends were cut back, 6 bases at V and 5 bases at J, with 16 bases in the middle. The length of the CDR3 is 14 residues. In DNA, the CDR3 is TGTGCCAGCAGCCAGACTCCGCCTCGATATGGCTACACCTTC. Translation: CASSQTPPRYGYTF.

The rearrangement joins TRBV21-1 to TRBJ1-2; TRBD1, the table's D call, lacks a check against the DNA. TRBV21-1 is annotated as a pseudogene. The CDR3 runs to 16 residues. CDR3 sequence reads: CASSSISGRWGNGYTF. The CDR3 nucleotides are TGTGCCAGCAGCAGTATATCAGGGCGCTGGGGGAATGGCTACACCTTC.

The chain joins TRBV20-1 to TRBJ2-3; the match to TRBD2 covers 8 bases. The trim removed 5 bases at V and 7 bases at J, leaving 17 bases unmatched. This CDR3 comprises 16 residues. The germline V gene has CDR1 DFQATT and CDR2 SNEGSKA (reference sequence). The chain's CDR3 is CSASSTVTSGSNTQYF. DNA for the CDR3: TGCAGTGCTTCCTCTACCGTCACTAGCGGAAGTAATACGCAGTATTTT.

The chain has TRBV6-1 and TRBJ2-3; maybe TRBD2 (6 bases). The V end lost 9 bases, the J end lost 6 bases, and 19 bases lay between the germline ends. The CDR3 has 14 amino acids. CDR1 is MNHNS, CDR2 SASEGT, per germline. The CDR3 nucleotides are TGTGCCAGGCCCGACGGGGGAATCAGGGATACGCAGTATTTT. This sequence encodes CARPDGGIRDTQYF.

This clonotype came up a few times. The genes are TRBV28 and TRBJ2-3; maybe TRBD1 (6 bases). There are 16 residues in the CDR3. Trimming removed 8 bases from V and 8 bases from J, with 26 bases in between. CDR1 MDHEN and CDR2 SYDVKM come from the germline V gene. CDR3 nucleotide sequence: TGTGCCAGCGGACTTCAGACAGGCCCCAAGGTTGTTACGCAGTATTTT. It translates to CASGLQTGPKVVTQYF.

The CDR3 region has the DNA TGTGCCAGCAGTTTCGGGGGGGGCGTAGCGCGCAGCTCCTACGAGCAGTACTTC. Translating gives CASSFGGGVARSSYEQYF. The rearrangement links TRBV6-5 to TRBJ2-7; 8 bases align to TRBD2. Germline V lookup: CDR1 MNHEY, CDR2 SVGAGI. The CDR3 consists of 18 residues. V was pared by 4 bases and J by 0 bases, with 14 bases of the junction left unmatched.

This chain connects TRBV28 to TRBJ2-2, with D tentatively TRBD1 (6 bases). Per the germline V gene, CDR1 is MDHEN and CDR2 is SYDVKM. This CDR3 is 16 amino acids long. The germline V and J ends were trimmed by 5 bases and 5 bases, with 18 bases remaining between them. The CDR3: CASSPSGAALTGELFF. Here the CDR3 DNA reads TGTGCCAGCAGTCCATCAGGGGCAGCCCTGACCGGGGAGCTGTTTTTT. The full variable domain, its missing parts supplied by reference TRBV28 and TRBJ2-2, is DVKVTQSSRYLVKRTGEKVFLECVQDMDHENMFWYRQDPGLGLRLIYFSYDVKMKEKGDIPEGYSVSREKKERFSLILESASTNQTSMYLCASSPSGAALTGELFFGEGSRLTVL.

DNA for the CDR3: TGTGCCAGCAGTCTTGCGAGCGGGGTGGAGACCCAGTACTTC. It is translated as CASSLASGVETQYF. The V call is TRBV27, the J call TRBJ2-5; 7 bases line up with TRBD2. The CDR3 covers 14 residues. Germline V lookup: CDR1 MNHEY, CDR2 SMNVEV (reference sequence). Unmatched junction bases numbered 8, after V lost 5 bases and J lost 5 bases.

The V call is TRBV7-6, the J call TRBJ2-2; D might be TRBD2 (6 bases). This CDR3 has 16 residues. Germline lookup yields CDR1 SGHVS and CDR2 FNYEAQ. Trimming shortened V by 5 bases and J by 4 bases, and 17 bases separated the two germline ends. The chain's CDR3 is CASSRRAREFTGELFF. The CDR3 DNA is TGTGCCAGCAGCCGCCGGGCGCGGGAATTCACCGGGGAGCTGTTTTTT.

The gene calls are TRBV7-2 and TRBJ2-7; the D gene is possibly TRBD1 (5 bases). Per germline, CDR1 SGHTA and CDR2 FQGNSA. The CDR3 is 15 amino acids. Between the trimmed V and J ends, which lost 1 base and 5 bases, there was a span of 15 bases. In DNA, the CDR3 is TGTGCCAGCAGCTTAGAAGGGGTAGAGTGGAACGAGCAGTACTTC. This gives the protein CASSLEGVEWNEQYF.

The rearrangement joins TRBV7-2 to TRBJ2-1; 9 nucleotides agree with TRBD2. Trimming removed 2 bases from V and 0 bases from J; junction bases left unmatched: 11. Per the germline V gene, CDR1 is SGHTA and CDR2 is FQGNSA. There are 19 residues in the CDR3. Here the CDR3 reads CASSLRRLAGRSSYNEQFF. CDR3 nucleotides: TGTGCCAGCAGCTTACGTCGTCTAGCGGGAAGGAGCTCCTACAATGAGCAGTTCTTC.

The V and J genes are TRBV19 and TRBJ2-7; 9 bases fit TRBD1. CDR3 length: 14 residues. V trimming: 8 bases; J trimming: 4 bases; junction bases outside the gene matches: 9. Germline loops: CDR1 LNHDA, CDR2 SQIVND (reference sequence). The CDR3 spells CASQPRDRAYEQYF. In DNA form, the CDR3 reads TGTGCCAGTCAGCCCCGGGACAGGGCGTACGAGCAGTACTTC.

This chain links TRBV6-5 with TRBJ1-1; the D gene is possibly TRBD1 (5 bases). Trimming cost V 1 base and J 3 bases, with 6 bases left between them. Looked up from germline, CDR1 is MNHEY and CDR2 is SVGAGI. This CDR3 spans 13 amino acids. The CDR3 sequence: CASSYLGDTEAFF. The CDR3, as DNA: TGTGCCAGCAGTTACTTGGGGGACACTGAAGCTTTCTTT.

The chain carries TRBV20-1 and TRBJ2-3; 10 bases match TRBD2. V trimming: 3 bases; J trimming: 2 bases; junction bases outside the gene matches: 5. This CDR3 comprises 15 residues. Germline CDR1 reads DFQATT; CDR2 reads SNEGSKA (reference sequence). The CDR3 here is CSASYSGGFTDTQYF. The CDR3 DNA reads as TGCAGTGCTAGTTATAGCGGGGGGTTCACAGATACGCAGTATTTT.